This record looks at one T cell receptor beta chain sequence and its context. What it recognizes is unknown. The ends were cut back, 5 bases at V and 5 bases at J, with 12 bases in the middle. CDR3 size: 12 residues. From germline, CDR1 is DFQATT and CDR2 SNEGSKA (reference sequence). This record comes from a study of CD8 T cells in Susac syndrome. A quantity of 0.5 to 1 ug RNA underwent reverse transcription using random hexamers. TCRdb reprocessed the immunoSEQ multiplex PCR reads with MiXCR, giving one entry per CDR3 protein. Found here are about 100,000 distinct CDR3 sequences, approximately 95% of them singletons; the top ten hold 0.3%. Notes on the study in general: Clonal CD8+ expansion in Susac was highest in TEMRA cells and active patients.

Negative isolation yielded the CD8+ and CD4+ T cells, while FACS enriched the TEMRA cells. This clonotype was obtained from a human donor with Susac syndrome. The sample was CD8+ T cells from PBMCs. The chain has TRBV20-1 and TRBJ1-1, with D perhaps matching TRBD1 (5 bases). CDR3 protein: CSAPLGDTEAFF. The CDR3 nucleotides read TGCAGTGCTCCCTTGGGGGATACTGAAGCTTTCTTT.